The entry below describes one T cell receptor (beta chain). This specimen comes from a study of blood T cell repertoires in COVID-19. From germline, CDR1 is LNHDA and CDR2 SQIVND (reference sequence). V lost 5 bases to trimming and J lost 5 bases; unmatched junction nucleotides: 7. This CDR3 has 14 residues. Generated by immunoSEQ multiplex PCR, the TCRdb table keeps only in-frame clones and is missing some. The sample includes roughly 150,000 clones, about 90% of them seen just once. This TCR was sampled from a man older than 75 with acute or convalescent COVID-19. The J gene is TRBJ2-3, the V gene TRBV19; 7 nucleotides line up with TRBD1. Specimen: peripheral blood. CDR3 amino acids: CASSVAGGIDTQYF. The CDR3 DNA follows: TGTGCCAGTAGTGTTGCAGGGGGTATAGATACGCAGTATTTT. Supplemented by reference TRBV19 and TRBJ2-3, the full variable domain reads DGGITQSPKYLFRKEGQNVTLSCEQNLNHDAMYWYRQDPGQGLRLIYYSQIVNDFQKGDIAEGYSVSREKKESFPLTVTSAQKNPTAFYLCASSVAGGIDTQYFGPGTRLTVL.